The rows below give T cell receptor beta chains drawn from one sample of a study of T cell repertoires in cytomegalovirus infection. Each CDR3 protein is one row after TCRdb ran MiXCR on the reads. Of 250,000 to 350,000 distinct CDR3 sequences listed, around 25% are singletons. Sequenced sample: PBMCs. Receptors were obtained from a human donor in good health (CMV status not recorded). Some clones in this sample may be carry-over from other donors' samples. CDR3s leave out the opening cysteine and the closing phenylalanine or tryptophan. A D gene is named only where the DNA matches it firmly. Size tells how often a clone was seen (once, few, many) or the class of an expanded clone, and some rows leave it out.

>TRBJ2-6|few|TRBV28|TRBD1
ASSTRTGEENVLT
>TRBJ2-7|few|TRBV11-2|TRBD1
ASSSTGSSYEQY
>TRBJ1-2|NA|TRBV20-1|NA
SARHRPGGNYGYT
>TRBJ2-2|NA|TRBV12-3/TRBV12-4|NA
ASKLKLNTGELF
>TRBJ2-5|NA|TRBV10-3|NA
AISTRGAQETQY
>TRBJ2-1|NA|TRBV12-3/TRBV12-4|NA
ASSLGGDLEQF
>TRBJ1-2|many|TRBV7-2|NA
ASSLRGSRYGYT
>TRBJ2-2|NA|TRBV7-2|NA
ASSPSVYRGTGELF
>TRBJ1-4|many|TRBV7-2|NA
ASSLNVEKLF
>TRBJ1-5|few|TRBV5-1|TRBD1
ASSLNGQGANQPQH
>TRBJ2-5|few|TRBV4-1|NA
ASSQGGLGTQETQY
>TRBJ2-1|NA|TRBV15|TRBD1
ATSNDRVDYNEQF
>TRBJ1-1|few|TRBV29-1|NA
SVDVGRMNTEAF
>TRBJ2-1|many|TRBV12-3/TRBV12-4|TRBD2
ASSRTSGAHNEQF
>TRBJ2-7|NA|TRBV28|NA
ASSLVDSIYEQY
>TRBJ2-7|NA|TRBV19|NA
ASSIVAGRRYEQY
>TRBJ2-3|few|TRBV28|TRBD2
ASREAGKGDTQY
>TRBJ2-2|NA|TRBV2|TRBD2
ASSSDVPGLAGELF
>TRBJ2-1|NA|TRBV28|TRBD1
ASSRLRDRGF
>TRBJ1-1|many|TRBV12-3/TRBV12-4|NA
ASSLRGTEAF
>TRBJ1-6|NA|TRBV20-1|TRBD1
SARNRGKGDSPLH
>TRBJ2-2|many|TRBV11-2|NA
ASSLVSVLNTGELF
>TRBJ2-1|NA|TRBV2|NA
ASSEGLYNEQF
>TRBJ1-1|NA|TRBV5-5|TRBD1
ASSYSTGTLGTEAF
>TRBJ2-7|many|TRBV7-8|TRBD1
ASSSPGQGNEQY
>TRBJ2-7|NA|TRBV28|TRBD1
ASSSISDRAIYEQY
>TRBJ2-1|few|TRBV7-2|TRBD2
ASSSRGLAEKEQF
>TRBJ1-5|NA|TRBV28|TRBD1
ASSLTQGSGNQPQH
>TRBJ2-3|few|TRBV7-2|NA
ASSYEGRHTDTQY
>TRBJ2-1|NA|TRBV7-6|NA
ASSSTLSEQF
>TRBJ1-4|NA|TRBV7-9|NA
ASSETVSTNEKLF
>TRBJ2-7|few|TRBV7-9|TRBD1
ASSSRNRGNYEQY
>TRBJ2-1|few|TRBV12-3/TRBV12-4|TRBD2
ASSLRTGGIGLAGDREQF
>TRBJ2-1|few|TRBV5-6|TRBD2
ASSRGLAGGFGEQF
>TRBJ1-5|NA|TRBV28|TRBD1
ASSFLTGANQPQH
>TRBJ2-6|NA|TRBV28|NA
ASSPGTSSGANVLT
>TRBJ2-2|NA|TRBV29-1|TRBD1
SAPGQGLTGELF
>TRBJ2-7|NA|TRBV9|NA
ASSVARVSSTYEQY
>TRBJ2-7|few|TRBV15|NA
ATSRDRGLSSEQY
>TRBJ2-3|few|TRBV7-6|NA
ASSLGLYTDTQY
>TRBJ1-5|NA|TRBV7-9|NA
ASSLATQPQH